A single TCR beta chain is shown here with its context. The antigen remains unidentified. Clones were sequenced by immunoSEQ multiplex PCR, and TCRdb holds only the in-frame ones, with some missing. The sample lists more than 350,000 clones, more than 80% occurring once. These data originate in a study of Ad26.COV2.S vaccination and SARS-CoV-2 variants. Findings of the study overall: Among vaccine recipients, spike-specific TCR breadth exceeded that of placebo recipients. The TCR breadth and depth analyses may have understated or missed part of the total T cell responses.

Unmatched junction bases numbered 8, after V lost 7 bases and J lost 2 bases. This CDR3 is built from 16 residues. Germline V lookup: CDR1 KGHDR, CDR2 SFDVKD. Stated treatment: over 15 received Ad26.COV2.S at low or high dose, single or two shots; about five received placebo; per-sample allocation not given. Samples came from day 63 after the first vaccine or placebo injection. The receptor's source is a person aged 18 to 65 who received the Ad26.COV2.S COVID-19 vaccine or a placebo. This chain joins TRBV24-1 and TRBJ2-1; TRBD2 matches 9 bases. The specimen comprised peripheral blood, sampled in a trial of Ad26.COV2.S vaccine versus placebo. Written as DNA, the CDR3 is TGTGCCACCAGCCCGGGGCTAGCGGGACCCTACAATGAGCAGTTCTTC. Translated, it gives CATSPGLAGPYNEQFF.